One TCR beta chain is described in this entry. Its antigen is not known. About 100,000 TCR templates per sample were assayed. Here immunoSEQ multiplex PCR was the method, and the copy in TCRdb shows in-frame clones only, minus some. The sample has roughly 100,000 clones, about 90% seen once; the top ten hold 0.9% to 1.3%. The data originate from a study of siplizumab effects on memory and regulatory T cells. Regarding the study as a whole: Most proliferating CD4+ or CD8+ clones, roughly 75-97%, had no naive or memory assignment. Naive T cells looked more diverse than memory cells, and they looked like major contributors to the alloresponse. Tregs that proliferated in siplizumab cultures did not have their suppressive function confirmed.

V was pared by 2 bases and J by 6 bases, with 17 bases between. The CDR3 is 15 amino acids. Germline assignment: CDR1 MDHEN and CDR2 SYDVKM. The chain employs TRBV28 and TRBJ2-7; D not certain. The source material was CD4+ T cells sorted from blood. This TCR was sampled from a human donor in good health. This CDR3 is CASSLEDVLVSEQYF. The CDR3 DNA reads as TGTGCCAGCAGTTTAGAGGACGTATTAGTAAGCGAGCAGTACTTC.